These 12 T cell receptor beta chains were all obtained from the same sample, sequenced in a study of T cell changes during pregnancy in multiple sclerosis. Clones were sequenced by immunoSEQ multiplex PCR, and TCRdb holds only the in-frame ones, with some missing. The repertoire includes tens of thousands of clones, approximately 92% of them detected once, and 2.5% to 3.5% sits in the top ten. Sequenced here: CD8+ T cells from peripheral blood mononuclear cells, sampled in the third trimester of pregnancy. The source of these receptors is a female donor in good health, enrolled as a control in a pregnancy study.

V gene TRBV27 combines with J gene TRBJ2-2, with D possibly being TRBD1 (5 bases). The CDR3 runs 14 residues. The V gene's germline CDR1 is MNHEY and CDR2 SMNVEV (reference sequence). V shed 11 bases and J shed 6 bases, with 19 bases lying between them. In DNA, the CDR3 is TGTGCCGTAGGGGTCAGGGAAAACCCCGGGGAGCTGTTTTTT. This encodes CAVGVRENPGELFF.

This sequence joins TRBV7-9 and TRBJ1-5; D gene unclear. The length of the CDR3 is 14 residues. Germline CDR1 reads SEHNR; CDR2 reads FQNEAQ (reference sequence). V was cut by 5 bases and J by 3 bases, with 11 bases left in between. CDR3 bases: TGTGCCAGCAGCCTCAGTATCCCCAATCAGCCCCAGCATTTT. The encoded protein is CASSLSIPNQPQHF.

This chain's CDR3 is CASSEDRFYRTQNTEAFF. The CDR3 DNA is TGTGCCAGCAGTGAAGACAGGTTTTATAGAACCCAGAACACTGAAGCTTTCTTT. This rearrangement joins TRBV6-1 to TRBJ1-1; a possible D gene is TRBD1 (5 bases). This CDR3 region has 18 residues. With 1 base removed from V and 1 base from J, the gap between germline ends came to 19 bases. From germline, CDR1 is MNHNS and CDR2 SASEGT.

V gene TRBV7-9 combines with J gene TRBJ2-7; no clear D. CDR1 and CDR2 from the germline V gene are SEHNR and FQNEAQ (reference sequence). The ends were cut back, 9 bases at V and 5 bases at J, with 20 bases in the middle. This CDR3 spans 14 amino acids. CDR3 DNA sequence: TGTGCCAGTGAGAAACTTGGGCGTACGAACGAGCAGTACTTC. Translation: CASEKLGRTNEQYF.

V usage is TRBV4-1 and J usage is TRBJ2-2; 11 positions agree with TRBD2. The J segment lost 2 bases and the V segment lost 1 base, leaving 6 bases of the junction unmatched. Germline-derived CDR1 and CDR2 are MGHRA and YSYEKL. The CDR3 totals 18 residues. This chain's CDR3 is CASSQALLAGVNTGELFF. The CDR3 DNA is TGCGCCAGCAGCCAAGCCTTACTAGCGGGGGTCAACACCGGGGAGCTGTTTTTT.

The chain recombines TRBV7-2 with TRBJ2-7; 12 nucleotides align to TRBD2. CDR3 size: 17 residues. Germline CDR1 reads SGHTA; CDR2 reads FQGNSA. The V and J ends lost 0 bases and 3 bases, in that order; junction bases with no gene match: 6. The CDR3 DNA reads TGTGCCAGCAGCTTAGCGTCTAGCGGGGGGGCCATCTACGAGCAGTACTTC. Translating it yields CASSLASSGGAIYEQYF.

V is TRBV13 and J is TRBJ2-7; 9 nucleotides align to TRBD1. The germline V gene encodes CDR1 PRHDT and CDR2 FYEKMQ (reference sequence). V shed 8 bases, J shed 3 bases, and the junction held 8 bases outside the gene matches. CDR3 length equals 14 residues. The CDR3 here is CASGTRDRDYEQYF. The CDR3 nucleotides read TGTGCCAGCGGGACCCGGGACAGGGACTACGAGCAGTACTTC. The full variable domain, rest sourced from reference TRBV13 and TRBJ2-7, is AAGVIQSPRHLIKEKRETATLKCYPIPRHDTVYWYQQGPGQDPQFLISFYEKMQSDKGSIPDRFSAQQFSDYHSELNMSSLELGDSALYFCASGTRDRDYEQYFGPGTRLTVT.

Details on this clone: At the DNA level, this CDR3 is encoded by other sequences in the same sample as well. This rearrangement joins TRBV2 to TRBJ2-7; no clear D gene. CDR1 and CDR2 from the germline V gene are SNHLY and FYNNEI. The V gene lost 5 bases and the J gene lost 1 base, with 3 bases spanning the gap. The CDR3 runs to 11 residues. The CDR3 loop reads CASSPSYEQYF. CDR3 nucleotide sequence: TGTGCCAGCAGTCCATCCTACGAGCAGTACTTC.

The chain employs TRBV9 and TRBJ1-4; a weak D match, TRBD1 (6 bases). In germline, CDR1 is SGDLS, CDR2 YYNGEE. The V and J ends lost 4 bases and 4 bases respectively, with 17 bases between them. CDR3 size: 16 residues. CDR3 nucleotide sequence: TGTGCCAGCAGCCAGGACAGCACCTGGGATAATGAAAAACTGTTTTTT. Protein sequence: CASSQDSTWDNEKLFF.

The chain is built from TRBV7-7 and TRBJ2-1, with D tentatively TRBD2 (5 bases). Trimming stripped 5 bases from V and 5 bases from J, with 19 bases between. Germline V gene data show CDR1 as SSHAT and CDR2 as FNYEAQ (reference sequence). The CDR3 runs 16 residues. The chain's CDR3 is CASSQGSSPLDNEQFF. The CDR3 DNA follows: TGTGCCAGCAGCCAAGGCTCTTCGCCACTAGACAATGAGCAGTTCTTC.

The chain combines TRBV15 with TRBJ1-6; D uncertain. Trimming pared 0 bases from V and 8 bases from J, leaving 17 bases between. Germline V CDR1 and CDR2: LNHNV, YYDKDF (reference sequence). The CDR3 extends over 17 amino acids. In nucleotides, the CDR3 is TGTGCCACCAGCAGAGATCGAGAGGGCCTTGGGGATTCACCCCTCCACTTT. This encodes CATSRDREGLGDSPLHF.

This chain joins TRBV27 and TRBJ1-2; 7 nucleotides agree with TRBD1. The CDR3 sequence is 14 residues long. Germline V gives CDR1 MNHEY, CDR2 SMNVEV (reference sequence). After removal of 4 bases from V and 6 bases from J, the junction contained 8 bases not matched to a gene. CDR3 DNA: TGTGCCAGCAGTTCATACTCGGGACAGAATGGCTACACCTTC. This codes for CASSSYSGQNGYTF.